These 13 T cell receptor beta chains were all obtained from the same sample, sequenced in a study of T-cell memory formation after mild COVID-19 (dated by TCRdb to the early 2020s). Library creation used 5' RACE. The instrument given in TCRdb is Illumina NovaSeq 6000. The public reads were run again by TCRdb, first through fastp at Q25 and then through MiXCR, and only productive beta chains were kept. Merged by CDR3 protein, the rows form single entries marked with the most common genes and DNA. The sample profile shows 35,000 to 45,000 distinct CDR3 sequences; 6% to 9.5% of them were found once. The ten largest make up about 1.5% of the sample. Sequences were obtained from PBMCs or a T cell subset sorted from them (not recorded which). All receptors derive from a man younger than 35 who had mild COVID-19 (a few samples of this study predate the infection). The sample titles of this study are shuffled in the database, so cell type and time point are left out; the donor was told from shared clones.

V usage is TRBV4-1 and J usage is TRBJ2-1; D is unresolved. Trimming removed 1 base from V and 6 bases from J, with 4 bases in between. The CDR3 is 12 residues long. CDR1 is MGHRA, CDR2 YSYEKL, per germline. CDR3 DNA sequence: TGCGCCAGCAGCCAAGTGGCCAATGAGCAGTTCTTC. Translating it yields CASSQVANEQFF.

The chain combines TRBV7-9 with TRBJ2-2; 11 bases match TRBD2. The CDR3 has 17 residues. Germline loops: CDR1 SEHNR, CDR2 FQNEAQ (reference sequence). V shed 3 bases, J shed 1 base, and the junction held 4 bases outside the gene matches. CDR3 amino acids: CASSFPLAGVNTGELFF. The CDR3 coding sequence is TGTGCCAGCAGCTTCCCACTAGCGGGGGTGAACACCGGGGAGCTGTTTTTT.

This chain links TRBV19 with TRBJ2-1, with D hard to call. The CDR3 is 14 residues long. V lost 6 bases to trimming and J lost 5 bases, with 14 bases between them. CDR1 and CDR2 from the germline V gene are LNHDA and SQIVND (reference sequence). CDR3 DNA sequence: TGTGCCAGTAGCCTGTCGCATGCTGACAATGAGCAGTTCTTC. Translating gives CASSLSHADNEQFF.

A remark on this clonotype: A single base separates this from a much larger clone, so it may be a read error. The chain joins TRBV7-2 to TRBJ2-2, with 7 bases identical to TRBD1. This CDR3 comprises 15 residues. The V gene's germline CDR1 is SGHTA and CDR2 FQGNSA. This chain's CDR3 is CASCFRTGVTGELFF. In DNA form, the CDR3 reads TGTGCCAGCTGCTTCCGGACAGGCGTCACCGGGGAGCTGTTTTTT.

There are a few counts of this clonotype. The rearrangement links TRBV11-2 to TRBJ1-4, with 7 bases that match TRBD1. Trimming took 2 bases from V and 6 from J; bases not matched to a gene: 3. The CDR3 covers 14 residues. The germline gives CDR1 SGHAT, CDR2 FQNNGV. The CDR3 DNA reads TGTGCCAGCAGCTTAAGGGGGCGGGATGAAAAACTGTTTTTT. This codes for CASSLRGRDEKLFF.

V usage is TRBV6-5 and J usage is TRBJ2-1; D remains ambiguous. Trimming shortened V by 5 bases and J by 6 bases, and 8 bases separated the two germline ends. This CDR3 is built from 12 residues. The V gene's germline CDR1 is MNHEY and CDR2 SVGAGI. The CDR3 spells CASSARPNEQFF. The DNA for the CDR3 is TGTGCCAGCAGTGCCCGCCCCAATGAGCAGTTCTTC.

This clonotype appeared a few times. The rearrangement links TRBV18 to TRBJ2-5; perhaps TRBD2 as D (6 bases). V gave up 4 bases and J gave up 4 bases, with 13 bases separating them. The length of the CDR3 is 14 residues. The germline gives CDR1 KGHSH, CDR2 LQKENI. CDR3 nucleotide sequence: TGTGCCAGCTCACGGACTACCGGTGGAGAGACCCAGTACTTC. Encoded protein: CASSRTTGGETQYF.

The chain uses TRBV19 and TRBJ2-7; 12 bases match TRBD1. Germline CDR1 LNHDA, CDR2 SQIVND (reference sequence). J was trimmed by 6 bases and V by 8 bases; bases with no gene match: 5. The CDR3 has 13 amino acids. CDR3 nucleotide sequence: TGTGCCAGTTCAGGGACAGGGGGCAGCGAGCAGTACGTC. This sequence encodes CASSGTGGSEQYV.

This clonotype was counted between two and nine times. CDR3 sequence: CATSRAGQMNTEAFF. In DNA, the CDR3 is TGTGCCACCAGCAGAGCCGGGCAGATGAACACTGAAGCTTTCTTT. The genes are TRBV15 and TRBJ1-1; D is unclear. The CDR3 is 15 residues long. Per the germline V gene, CDR1 is LNHNV and CDR2 is YYDKDF (reference sequence). The V end lost 1 base, the J end lost 0 bases, and 9 bases lay between the germline ends.

At least ten counts were recorded for this clonotype. CDR3 loop: CASSLYTGAYEQYV. The CDR3 nucleotides read TGCGCCAGCAGCTTGTATACAGGGGCGTACGAGCAGTACGTC. V and J are TRBV5-1 and TRBJ2-7, with 7 positions matching TRBD1. From germline, CDR1 is SGHRS and CDR2 YFSETQ. This CDR3 comprises 14 residues. The V segment lost 1 base and the J segment 4 bases; nucleotides outside the gene matches: 5.

There are many counts of this clonotype. The chain combines TRBV7-2 with TRBJ1-6; 9 bases match TRBD1. V lost 4 bases, J lost 12 bases, and 7 bases stayed unmatched. The germline V gene has CDR1 SGHTA and CDR2 FQGNSA. The CDR3 loop spans 14 amino acids. The CDR3 protein is CASSSGTGQRPLHF. Here the CDR3 DNA reads TGTGCCAGCAGCTCCGGGACAGGGCAACGACCCCTCCACTTT.

The chain combines TRBV2 with TRBJ2-3, with TRBD2 matching 9 bases. J gave up 6 bases and V 9 bases, and 10 bases lay outside the gene matches. This CDR3 contains 14 residues. Germline V lookup: CDR1 SNHLY, CDR2 FYNNEI. The CDR3 sequence is CARSAGGPFDTQYF. In nucleotides, the CDR3 is TGTGCCAGGTCGGCGGGGGGGCCATTCGATACGCAGTATTTT. The complete variable domain, with remaining parts taken from reference TRBV2 and TRBJ2-3, reads EPEVTQTPSHQVTQMGQEVILRCVPISNHLYFYWYRQILGQKVEFLVSFYNNEISEKSEIFDDQFSVERPDGSNFTLKIRSTKLEDSAMYFCARSAGGPFDTQYFGPGTRLTVL.

This clonotype was recorded at least ten times. The chain combines TRBV7-2 with TRBJ2-4; D unclear. Per germline, CDR1 SGHTA and CDR2 FQGNSA. Deletions cut 1 base from V and 0 bases from J, with 10 bases between. There are 16 residues in the CDR3. The CDR3 sequence: CASSLGRGRAKNIQYF. Here the CDR3 DNA reads TGTGCCAGCAGCTTAGGGAGAGGTAGAGCCAAAAACATTCAGTACTTC.